The present T cell receptor beta chain was sequenced within a study of T cells in Graves' hyperthyroidism and ophthalmopathy. Deletions cut 6 bases from V and 5 bases from J, with 14 bases between. CDR3 length equals 14 residues. The germline CDR1 and CDR2 sequences are SGHTA and FQGNSA. Researchers took RNA transcripts and amplified the TCR beta CDR3 regions from them. The HTBI primer set drove a first-round RT-PCR of the TCR CDR3. TCRdb re-called the multiplex PCR reads with MiXCR, one entry per CDR3 protein. The sample shows roughly 700,000 distinct CDR3 sequences, around a sixth of them seen only once. At least ten counts were recorded for this clonotype.

The TCR sequence derives from a man in his fifties or sixties with Graves' hyperthyroidism. The gene calls are TRBV7-2 and TRBJ2-1; TRBD2 is a possible D gene (5 bases). The sequenced sample was blood. Written as DNA, the CDR3 is TGTGCCAGCAGAAATGCCGGGATTAACAATGAGCAGTTCTTC. It codes for CASRNAGINNEQFF. The full variable domain, with the rest looked up from reference TRBV7-2 and TRBJ2-1, is GAGVSQSPSNKVTEKGKDVELRCDPISGHTALYWYRQSLGQGLEFLIYFQGNSAPDKSGLPSDRFSAERTGGSVSTLTIQRTQQEDSAVYLCASRNAGINNEQFFGPGTRLTVL.